This T cell receptor beta chain comes out of a study of graft-versus-host responses after intestinal transplantation. The overall study: Recipients were all induced with anti-thymocyte globulin, then given tacrolimus and steroids for two to three years.

Findings and limits, study-wide: Circulating GvH clone levels at their peak were associated with HvG declines (early post-transplant).

With respect to this clone: What it recognizes is unknown.

Germline-derived CDR1 and CDR2 are MNHEY and SVGAGI. Germline trimming cut 8 bases from V and 5 bases from J; bases unmatched to any gene: 5. This CDR3 comprises 13 residues. Clones were sequenced by immunoSEQ multiplex PCR, and TCRdb holds only the in-frame ones, with some missing. The table records some 120,000 clones, around nine tenths of them present only once. V gene TRBV6-5 combines with J gene TRBJ2-7; 11 positions match TRBD2. The clonotype originates from a human donor who was the organ donor for an intestinal transplant. The starting material was unstimulated CD4+ T cells sorted from spleen or lymph node cells, obtained before transplant. The CDR3 spells CASRLAGTHEQYF. CDR3 in DNA: TGTGCCAGCCGACTAGCGGGAACCCACGAGCAGTACTTC.